The TCR beta chain under discussion was sequenced for a study of blood T cell repertoires in COVID-19 (dated by TCRdb to about 2020). About the full investigation: Samples covering the acute and convalescent phases of COVID-19 were provided by collaborators in the United States, Italy and Spain. The material from the prospective study consisted of cDNA or gDNA derived from T cells, B-cell-depleted T cells, or PBMCs. Subjects who had been exposed to COVID-19, were actively infected with it, or had recovered from it provided the deeply sampled blood TCRbeta repertoires that made up the dataset. The repertoires were made available in a free public database intended to serve as a resource for research on the immune response to SARS-CoV-2. The samples were drawn from the first 160 participants of the ongoing ImmuneRACE study and from over 950 subjects provided by 6 global collaborators. Nearly every sample came with metadata listing a de-identified subject ID, COVID-19 status, age in years and sex. Where available, HLA class I and class II types were taken from metadata supplied by the sample provider and were not determined by assay-based typing.

At one collaborating source in Seattle, patients were enrolled during active infection and were followed longitudinally through the course of disease. Collaborating institutions collected whole blood in K2EDTA tubes following their own protocols. For TCRbeta analysis, collaborators shipped samples as frozen whole blood, isolated PBMCs, or DNA extracted from either of those sample types. The immunoSEQ Assay, a bias-controlled multiplex PCR, was used to amplify TCRbeta CDR3 regions from genomic DNA. Per the source publication's procedure: Nucleated cell counts per sample were estimated from amplification of reference gene primers within the assay. Sequence reads were collapsed and filtered to measure the absolute abundance of every unique TCRbeta CDR3 rearrangement. Productive Simpson clonality was computed per sample as the square root of Simpson's diversity index over productive rearrangements. The clones in this table, taken by TCRdb from immuneACCESS, are in-frame only. Not every clone is retained; where verified, under half of the shortfall comes from an unresolved V gene, and the cause of the rest is unknown. For V, J and clone size, that table is used; D and trimming come from the DNA. Present in this sample are 170,000 or so clones, roughly four fifths of which were seen just once. 6% to 8% of the sample lies in the top ten.

General findings and caveats noted by the study authors: How much clinical and demographic metadata was included differed by source and by participant, and the metadata was provided uncurated.

Remarks on this clone: Its antigen is not yet known. No base quality information exists; no much larger clone differs at one position.

CDR1 and CDR2 are drawn from the germline V gene: SGHRS, YFSETQ. V and J are truncated by 7 bases and 0 bases respectively, leaving an intervening sequence of 7 bases. The cysteine opens and the phenylalanine closes a CDR3 of 13 amino acids. CDR3 DNA only is kept here, 39 bases in frame from base 1. This receptor was identified in a woman in her seventies with COVID-19, enrolled during active disease. Sequencing used peripheral blood. The chain was built from TRBV5-1 and TRBJ2-2; the D gene lacks a confident call. The nucleotides are TGCGCCAGCGCACTTTCGAACACCGGGGAGCTGTTTTTT. Translated, this gives CASALSNTGELFF.